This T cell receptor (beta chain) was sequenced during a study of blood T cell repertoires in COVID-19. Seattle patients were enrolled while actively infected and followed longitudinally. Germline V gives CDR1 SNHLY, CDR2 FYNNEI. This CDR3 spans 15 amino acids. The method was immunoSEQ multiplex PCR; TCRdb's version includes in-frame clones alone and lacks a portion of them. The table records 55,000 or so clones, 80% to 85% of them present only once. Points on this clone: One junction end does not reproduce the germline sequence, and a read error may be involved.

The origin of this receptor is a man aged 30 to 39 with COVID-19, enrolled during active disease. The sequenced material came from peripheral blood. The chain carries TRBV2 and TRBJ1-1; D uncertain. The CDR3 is CASREVGLLNTEAFF. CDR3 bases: TGTGCCAGCAGGGAAGTGGGCTTACTTAACACTGAAGCTTTCTTT. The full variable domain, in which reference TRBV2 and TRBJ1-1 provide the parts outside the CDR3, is EPEVTQTPSHQVTQMGQEVILRCVPISNHLYFYWYRQILGQKVEFLVSFYNNEISEKSEIFDDQFSVERPDGSNFTLKIRSTKLEDSAMYFCASREVGLLNTEAFFGQGTRLTVV.